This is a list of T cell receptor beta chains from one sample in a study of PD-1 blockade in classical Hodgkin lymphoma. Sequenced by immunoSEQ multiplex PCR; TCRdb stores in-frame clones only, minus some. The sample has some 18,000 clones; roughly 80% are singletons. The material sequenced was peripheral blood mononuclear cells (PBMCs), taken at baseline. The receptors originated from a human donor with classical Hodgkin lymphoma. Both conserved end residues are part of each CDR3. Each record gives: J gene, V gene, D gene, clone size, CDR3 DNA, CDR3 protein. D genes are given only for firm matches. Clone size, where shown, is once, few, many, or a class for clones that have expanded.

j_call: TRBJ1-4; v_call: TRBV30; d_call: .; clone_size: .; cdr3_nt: TGTGCCTGGAGTGATCTGGCGGGACAATGGGAAAAACTGTTTTTT; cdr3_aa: CAWSDLAGQWEKLFF
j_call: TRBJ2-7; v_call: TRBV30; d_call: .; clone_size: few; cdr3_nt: TGTGCCTGGACCCCAAGCTCCTACGAGCAGTACTTC; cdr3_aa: CAWTPSSYEQYF
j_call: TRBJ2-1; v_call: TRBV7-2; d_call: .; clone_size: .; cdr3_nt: TGTGCCAGCAGCTTAATCTGGTCCGGGATATACAATGAGCAGTTCTTC; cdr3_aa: CASSLIWSGIYNEQFF
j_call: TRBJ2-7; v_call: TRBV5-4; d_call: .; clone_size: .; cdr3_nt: TGTGCCAGCAGCTTGGAGCGCTCGGGGTTATTCTCCTACGAGCAGTACTTC; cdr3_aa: CASSLERSGLFSYEQYF
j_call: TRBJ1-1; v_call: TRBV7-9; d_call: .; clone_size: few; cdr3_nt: TGTGCCAGCAGCACGCTGACAGACCCGAACACTGAAGCTTTCTTT; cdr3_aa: CASSTLTDPNTEAFF
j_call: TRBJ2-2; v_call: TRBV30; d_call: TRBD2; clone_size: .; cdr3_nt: TGTGCCTGGAGAAAAGGTCAGCGGGGTCTATCGGGGGAGCTGTTTTTT; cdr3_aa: CAWRKGQRGLSGELFF
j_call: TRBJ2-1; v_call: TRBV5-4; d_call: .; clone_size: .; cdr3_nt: TGTGATTCCCGGGACGGCCACGGCGATGAGCAGTTCTTC; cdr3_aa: CDSRDGHGDEQFF
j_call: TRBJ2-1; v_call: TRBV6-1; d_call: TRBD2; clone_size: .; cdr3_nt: TGTGCCAGCAGGACCGGGACTAGCGGTTACAATGAGCAGTTCTTC; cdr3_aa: CASRTGTSGYNEQFF
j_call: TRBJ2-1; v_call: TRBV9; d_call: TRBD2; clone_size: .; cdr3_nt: TGTGCCAGCAGCGGATATAGCGGGGAGCGGGAGGATGAGCAGTTCTTC; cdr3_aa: CASSGYSGEREDEQFF
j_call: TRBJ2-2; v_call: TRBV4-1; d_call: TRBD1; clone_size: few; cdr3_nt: TGCGCCAGCAGCTTAACAGGGGGCTGGAGCGGGGAGCTGTTTTTT; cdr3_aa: CASSLTGGWSGELFF
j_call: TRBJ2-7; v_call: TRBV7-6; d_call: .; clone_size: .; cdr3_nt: TGTGCCAGCAGCCTAGAAACATACGAGCAGTACTTC; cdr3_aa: CASSLETYEQYF
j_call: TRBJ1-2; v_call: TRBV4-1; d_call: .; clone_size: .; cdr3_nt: TGCGCCAGCAGCCAAGCCGCCGGGAGCCACTATGGCTACACCTTC; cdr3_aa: CASSQAAGSHYGYTF
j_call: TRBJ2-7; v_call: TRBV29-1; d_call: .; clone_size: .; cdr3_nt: TGCAGCGTTGAACAGCAGGCGGGATACGAGCAGTACTTC; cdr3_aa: CSVEQQAGYEQYF
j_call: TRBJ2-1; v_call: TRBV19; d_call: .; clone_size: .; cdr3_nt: TGTGCCAGTAGTGAAAAGGGATTCTACAATGAGCAGTTCTTC; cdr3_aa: CASSEKGFYNEQFF
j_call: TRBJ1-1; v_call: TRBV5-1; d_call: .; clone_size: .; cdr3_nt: TGCGCCAGCAGCCCAGACGGAGGCACTGAAGCTTTCTTT; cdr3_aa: CASSPDGGTEAFF
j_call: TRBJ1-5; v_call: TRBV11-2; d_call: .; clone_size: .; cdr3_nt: TGTGCCAGCAGCCACGAGGGGTCAGCCCAGCATTTT; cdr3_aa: CASSHEGSAQHF
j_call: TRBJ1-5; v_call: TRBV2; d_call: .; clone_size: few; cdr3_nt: TGTGCCAGCAGTGGTGGAGGGGGAGGCCAGCCCCAGCATTTT; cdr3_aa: CASSGGGGGQPQHF
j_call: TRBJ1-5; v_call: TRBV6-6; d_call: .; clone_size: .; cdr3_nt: TGTGCCAGCAGCCCCTTCGTGGATCAGCCCCAGCATTTT; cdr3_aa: CASSPFVDQPQHF
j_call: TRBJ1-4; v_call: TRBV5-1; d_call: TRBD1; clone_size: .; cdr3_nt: TGCGCCAGCAGCCATCAGGGGGAGACTAATGAAAAACTGTTTTTT; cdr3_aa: CASSHQGETNEKLFF
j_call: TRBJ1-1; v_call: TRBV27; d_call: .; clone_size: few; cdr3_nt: TGTGCCAGCAGTTTAAATCCAGATTCCCCGAAAAACACTGAAGCTTTCTTT; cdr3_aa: CASSLNPDSPKNTEAFF
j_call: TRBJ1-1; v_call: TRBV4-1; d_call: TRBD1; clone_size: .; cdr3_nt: TGCGCCAGCAGCCAAGATCGGGAATACAGGGGCGGAACTGAAGCTTTCTTT; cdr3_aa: CASSQDREYRGGTEAFF
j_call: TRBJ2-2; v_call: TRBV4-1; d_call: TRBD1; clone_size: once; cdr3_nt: TGCGCCAGCAGCTCATATATAGGACAGGTCACCGGGGAGCTGTTTTTT; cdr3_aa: CASSSYIGQVTGELFF
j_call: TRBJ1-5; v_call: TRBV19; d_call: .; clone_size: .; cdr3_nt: TGTGCCAGTAGTCAGAATAGCAATCAGCCCCAGCATTTT; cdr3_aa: CASSQNSNQPQHF
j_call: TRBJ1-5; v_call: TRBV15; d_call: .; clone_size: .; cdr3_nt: TGTGCCACCAGCAGAACGACCAAGATAAGCAATCAGCCCCAGCATTTT; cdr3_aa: CATSRTTKISNQPQHF
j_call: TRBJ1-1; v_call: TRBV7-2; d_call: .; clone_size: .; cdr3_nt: TGTGCCAGCAGCTTAAGGAAAAAGAACACTGAAGCTTTCTTT; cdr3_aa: CASSLRKKNTEAFF
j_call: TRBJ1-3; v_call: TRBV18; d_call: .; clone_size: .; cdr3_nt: TGTGCCAGCTCACCACAGGGAAACACCATATATTTT; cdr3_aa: CASSPQGNTIYF
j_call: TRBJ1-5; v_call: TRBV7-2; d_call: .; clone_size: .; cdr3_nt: TGTGCCAGCAGCTCCATATCTGGAGGGAATCAGCCCCAGCATTTT; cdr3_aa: CASSSISGGNQPQHF
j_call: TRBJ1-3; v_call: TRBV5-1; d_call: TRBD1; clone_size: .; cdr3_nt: TGCGCCAGCAGCTTGGCCCCCAACCGGGACAGGGGAAACACCATATATTTT; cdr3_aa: CASSLAPNRDRGNTIYF
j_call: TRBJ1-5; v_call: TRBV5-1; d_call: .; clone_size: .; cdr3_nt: TGCGCCAGCAGCCCCGCGGGGGATCAGCCCCAGCATTTT; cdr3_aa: CASSPAGDQPQHF
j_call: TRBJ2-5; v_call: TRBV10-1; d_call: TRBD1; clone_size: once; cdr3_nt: TGCGCCAGCTCGGACAGGGAATTCTGGGGAGAGACCCAGTACTTC; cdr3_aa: CASSDREFWGETQYF
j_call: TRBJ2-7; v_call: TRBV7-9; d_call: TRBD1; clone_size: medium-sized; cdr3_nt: TGTGCCAGCAGCTTATTTGGGGGACAGGCCTCCTACGAGCAGTACTTC; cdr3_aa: CASSLFGGQASYEQYF
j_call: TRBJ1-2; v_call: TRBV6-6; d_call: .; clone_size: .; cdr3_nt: TGTGCCAGCAGTTACGAAGAGGGTCGAGTGTTCCGTGGCTACACCTTC; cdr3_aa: CASSYEEGRVFRGYTF
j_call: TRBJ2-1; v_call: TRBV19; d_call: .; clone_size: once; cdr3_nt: TGTGCCAGTACCTTTGACAATGAGCAGTTCTTC; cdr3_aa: CASTFDNEQFF
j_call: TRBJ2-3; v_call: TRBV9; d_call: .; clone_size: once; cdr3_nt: TGTGCCAGCAGCGCACTACTAGCAGGCTCAGATACGCAGTATTTT; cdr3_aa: CASSALLAGSDTQYF
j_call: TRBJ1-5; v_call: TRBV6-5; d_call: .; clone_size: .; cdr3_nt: TGTGCCAGCAGTTACTCACCGGACGGAAATCATCAGCCCCAGCATTTT; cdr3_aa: CASSYSPDGNHQPQHF
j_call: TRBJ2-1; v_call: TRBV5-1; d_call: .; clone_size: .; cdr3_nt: TGCGCCAGCAGCTTTATAGCGGATTCCTACAATGAGCAGTTCTTC; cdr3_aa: CASSFIADSYNEQFF
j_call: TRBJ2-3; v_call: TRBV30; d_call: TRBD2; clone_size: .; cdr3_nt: TGTGCCTGGGGAGACAAAAGGAGGCTAGCGGGGACAGATACGCAGTATTTT; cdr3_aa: CAWGDKRRLAGTDTQYF
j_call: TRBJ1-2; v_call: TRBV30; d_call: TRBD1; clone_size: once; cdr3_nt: TGTGCCTGGAGTTCCCTTGGGACAGGCCCCAACTATGGCTACACCTTC; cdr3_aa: CAWSSLGTGPNYGYTF
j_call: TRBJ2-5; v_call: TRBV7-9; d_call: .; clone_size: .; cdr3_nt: TGTGCCAGCAGCTTAGTTGGGGGACAGACCCAGTACTTC; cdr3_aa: CASSLVGGQTQYF
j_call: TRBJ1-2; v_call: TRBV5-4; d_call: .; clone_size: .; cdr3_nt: TGTGCCAGCAGCTTTGACCGGGGGGGGTTCGGCTACACCTTC; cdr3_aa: CASSFDRGGFGYTF
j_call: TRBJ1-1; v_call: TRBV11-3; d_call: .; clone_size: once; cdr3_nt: TGTGCCAGCAGCCAACAGGAGAACACTGAAGCTTTCTTT; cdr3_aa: CASSQQENTEAFF
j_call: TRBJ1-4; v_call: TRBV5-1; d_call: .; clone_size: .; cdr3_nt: TGCGCCAGCAGCGAACTAGGGGCAACTAATGAAAAACTGTTTTTT; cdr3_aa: CASSELGATNEKLFF
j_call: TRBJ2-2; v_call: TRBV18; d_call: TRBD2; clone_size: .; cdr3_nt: TGTGCCAGCTCTCCCAGCCCTAGCGGGAGAAACACCGGGGAGCTGTTTTTT; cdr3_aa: CASSPSPSGRNTGELFF
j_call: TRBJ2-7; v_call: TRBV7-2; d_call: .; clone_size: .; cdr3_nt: TGTGCCAGCAGCCACTACCGGGACTTGGGCTCCTACGAGCAGTACTTC; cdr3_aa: CASSHYRDLGSYEQYF
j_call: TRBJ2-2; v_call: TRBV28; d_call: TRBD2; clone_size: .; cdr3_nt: TGTGCCAGCAGTTTATCAGGACTAGCTTCCACCGGGGAGCTGTTTTTT; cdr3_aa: CASSLSGLASTGELFF